A selection of T cell receptor beta chains follows, all from one sample in a study of T cell responses to AZD1222 COVID-19 vaccine. Sequencing used immunoSEQ multiplex PCR; TCRdb keeps in-frame clones, though not all of them. The sample lists about 110,000 clones; around 90% were seen once. Sequences were derived from peripheral blood, sampled 28 days after the second AZD1222 dose. The receptors shown here come from an adult who received the AZD1222 COVID-19 vaccine. The CDR3 runs from the conserved cysteine through the conserved F or W.

TRBV5-1 | CASSPSVGTYGYTF
TRBV12-3/TRBV12-4 | CASSLTAAGELFF
TRBV9 | CASSLERGLSGNTIYF
TRBV3-1/TRBV3-2 | CASIGATETQYF
TRBV11-1 | CASSPGLAGRAQYF
TRBV11-1 | CASSLGLDPNTQYF
TRBV7-8 | CASSLVLVGTDTQYF
TRBV11-2 | CASSSNRVLNTEAFF
TRBV7-9 | CASSDFSNTEAFF
TRBV2 | CASSEAIGNYGYTF
TRBV5-4 | CASSLDRGRGQPQHF
TRBV10-2 | CASSRVQGFEQFF
TRBV5-6 | CASSPNRGWNTEAFF
TRBV21-1 | CASSKEGQEETQYF
TRBV3-1/TRBV3-2 | CASSQEIQGGYGYTF
TRBV5-1 | CASSLGGGAPETQYF
TRBV11-2 | CASSLDRSSGNTIYF
TRBV12-5 | CASGLSSGVYNEQFF
TRBV5-1 | CASSFFSGGNTEAFF
TRBV3-1/TRBV3-2 | CASSISRTAINYGYTF
TRBV6-1 | CASSELGGPSGNTIYF
TRBV14 | CASGPTGLGEKLFF
TRBV10-3 | CAISETGKTANYGYTF
TRBV14 | CASSPMNTEAFF
TRBV28 | CASSYDLGKRPDGYTF
TRBV2 | CASSQQALSSYGYTF
TRBV11-3 | CASSSRTDYEQYF
TRBV6-5 | CASSYSYRAQAYEQYF
TRBV7-9 | CASSFGADYGYTF
TRBV28 | CASSFADRNTEAFF
TRBV5-4 | CASSIPGPLYNEQFF
TRBV19 | CASSTLQGPLSYNEQFF
TRBV25-1 | CASSDPGTGGLGTGELFF
TRBV5-8 | CASSRGLSGNTIYF
TRBV28 | CASTPDTTYGYTF
TRBV18 | CASSLAGNEQFF
TRBV19 | CASSIAGQGAGQPQHF
TRBV2 | CASSLQGVGSYNEQFF
TRBV6-5 | CATKRTGTDTQYF
TRBV29-1 | CSVGHRNTEAFF
TRBV28 | CASSLWGGQGKGSPLHF
TRBV4-1 | CASSQDLDEQFF